This TCR beta chain emerged from a study of Ad26.COV2.S vaccination and SARS-CoV-2 variants. Across the study: The study gave Ad26.COV2.S intramuscularly, once or twice 56 days apart.

Findings of the study overall: People who got the vaccine had more spike-specific TCR breadth than people who got placebo. In TCR breadth and depth analyses, total T cell responses may have been underestimated.

The length of the CDR3 is 14 residues. In germline, CDR1 is SNHLY, CDR2 FYNNEI. Trimming took off 3 bases at V and 10 bases at J, with 15 bases between the two ends. As concerns this clone: The antigen is not known.

Sequenced by immunoSEQ multiplex PCR; TCRdb stores in-frame clones only, minus some. Among 440,000 or so clones listed, 90% were seen once. Described treatment: around 19 received Ad26.COV2.S at low or high dose, single or two shots; about 5 received placebo; per-sample allocation not given. Collection of samples fell on day 63 after the first vaccine or placebo injection. Based in Boston, the donor was an adult of 18-55 years. The gene calls are TRBV2 and TRBJ1-4; D not certain. This material consisted of peripheral blood, taken in a trial of Ad26.COV2.S vaccine versus placebo. The source of this sequence is a person aged 18-60 years who received the Ad26.COV2.S COVID-19 vaccine or a placebo. The CDR3 reads CASSENPADGKLFF. DNA of the CDR3: TGTGCCAGCAGTGAGAATCCGGCGGACGGAAAACTGTTTTTT.